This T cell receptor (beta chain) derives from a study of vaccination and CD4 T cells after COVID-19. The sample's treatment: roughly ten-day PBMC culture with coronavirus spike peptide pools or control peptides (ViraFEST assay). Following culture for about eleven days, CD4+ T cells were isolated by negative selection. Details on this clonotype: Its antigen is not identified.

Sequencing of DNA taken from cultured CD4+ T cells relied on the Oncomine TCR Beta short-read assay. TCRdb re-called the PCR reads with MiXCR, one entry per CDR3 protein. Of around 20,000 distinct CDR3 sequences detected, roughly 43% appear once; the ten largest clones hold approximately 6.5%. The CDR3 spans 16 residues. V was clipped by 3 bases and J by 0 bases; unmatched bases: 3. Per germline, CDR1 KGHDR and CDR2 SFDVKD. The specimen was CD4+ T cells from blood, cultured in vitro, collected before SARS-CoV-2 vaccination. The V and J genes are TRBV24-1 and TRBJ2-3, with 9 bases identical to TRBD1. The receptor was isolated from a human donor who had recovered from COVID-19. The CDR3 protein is CATSDTGTGSTDTQYF. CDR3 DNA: TGTGCCACCAGTGATACCGGGACAGGGAGCACAGATACGCAGTATTTT.